These 18 T cell receptor beta chains were sequenced from one sample in a study of T cells expressing NK-cell markers. Reprocessing the 5' RACE reads, TCRdb reports a single entry for every CDR3 protein and omits DNA. The sample's table shows about 380,000 distinct CDR3 sequences. The sample consisted of blood T cells: a sorted CD56 or NKG2C T cell subset, CD4+ or CD8+ T cells, or bulk PBMC T cells (not recorded which). The receptors here all came from a man between 18 and 69 years old in good health.

This chain connects TRBV18 to TRBJ2-3; TCRdb proposes TRBD2, but this gene call is untestable without DNA. From germline, CDR1 is KGHSH and CDR2 LQKENI. The CDR3 extends over 15 amino acids. The CDR3 is CASSPGTRITDTQYF.

V is TRBV29-1 and J is TRBJ1-2. The CDR3 sequence is 15 residues long. Per the germline V gene, CDR1 is SQVTM and CDR2 is ANQGSEA. CDR3 in amino acids: CSVEIRAGIDYGYTF.

The chain recombines TRBV11-2 with TRBJ2-6; the TRBD2 assignment by TCRdb is unverifiable without DNA. The CDR3 is made up of 17 amino acids. In germline, CDR1 is SGHAT, CDR2 FQNNGV. The CDR3 loop is CASSLGRAVRGANVLTF.

The chain couples TRBV10-2 to TRBJ2-5; absent DNA, TCRdb's TRBD2 call cannot be checked. CDR1 and CDR2 (germline): WSHSY, SAAADI. The CDR3 is 13 amino acids. The CDR3 sequence: CASSESGSRSQYF.

This chain joins TRBV3-1 and TRBJ2-5; TCRdb returns TRBD1, unconfirmable since there is no DNA. The CDR3 consists of 14 residues. In germline, CDR1 is LGHDT, CDR2 YNNKEL (reference sequence). The chain's CDR3 is CASSQKRGPQTQYF.

The V and J genes are TRBV28 and TRBJ2-2; with no DNA, the TCRdb D assignment of TRBD2 cannot be verified. The CDR3 runs 16 residues. The germline CDR1 and CDR2 sequences are MDHEN and SYDVKM. CDR3 protein: CASSSGASGNTGELFF. Full variable domain (outside the CDR3, taken from reference TRBV28 and TRBJ2-2): DVKVTQSSRYLVKRTGEKVFLECVQDMDHENMFWYRQDPGLGLRLIYFSYDVKMKEKGDIPEGYSVSREKKERFSLILESASTNQTSMYLCASSSGASGNTGELFFGEGSRLTVL.

The CDR3 sequence is CASSLRGMFALYEQYF. The J gene is TRBJ2-7, the V gene TRBV27; without DNA, the TCRdb call of TRBD1 cannot be checked. CDR1 is MNHEY, CDR2 SMNVEV, per germline (reference sequence). CDR3 length: 16 amino acids.

CDR3 amino acids: CASSPTTGGYEQFF. The J gene is TRBJ2-1, the V gene TRBV11-2; TCRdb's D call, TRBD2, is unchecked because there is no DNA. CDR1 and CDR2 from the germline V gene are SGHAT and FQNNGV. The CDR3 is 14 residues long.

The chain has TRBV12-3 or TRBV12-4 and TRBJ2-1; TCRdb selects TRBD2, and the lack of DNA leaves this call unchecked. The CDR3 runs 16 residues. This CDR3 reads CASSPLTSVRGNEQFF.

The chain is built from TRBV11-2 and TRBJ2-5; the TRBD2 assignment by TCRdb is unverifiable without DNA. The CDR3 is 17 amino acids. Germline V gene sequence: CDR1 SGHAT, CDR2 FQNNGV. CDR3 loop: CASSSGLAGRVGETQYF.

The V call is TRBV12-3 or TRBV12-4, the J call TRBJ1-6. This CDR3 comprises 14 residues. CDR3 region: CASSFQANNSPLHF.

The J gene is TRBJ2-3, the V gene TRBV6-1; absent DNA, TCRdb's TRBD1 call cannot be checked. CDR3 size: 16 residues. Germline CDR1 MNHNS, CDR2 SASEGT. This CDR3 is CASSSYRGQGTDTQYF.

V is TRBV29-1 and J is TRBJ2-1; lacking DNA, the TRBD1 call made by TCRdb goes unchecked. Germline V gene lookup returns CDR1 SQVTM and CDR2 ANQGSEA. CDR3 length equals 14 residues. The CDR3 here is CSARQRNPYNEQFF.

The genes are TRBV10-3 and TRBJ2-7; the D gene TCRdb calls, TRBD1, cannot be checked with no DNA. The CDR3 spans 15 residues. The V gene's germline CDR1 is ENHRY and CDR2 SYGVKD. Here the CDR3 reads CAISYGQGASYEQYF.

V is TRBV28 and J is TRBJ2-7; TCRdb's assignment of TRBD2 cannot be checked, as there is no DNA. Germline V gene lookup returns CDR1 MDHEN and CDR2 SYDVKM. The CDR3 runs to 14 residues. CDR3 sequence reads: CASTLGTAQGEQYF.

The J gene is TRBJ2-6, the V gene TRBV11-1; without DNA, the TCRdb call of TRBD1 cannot be checked. There are 18 residues in the CDR3. Germline V gene data show CDR1 as SGHAT and CDR2 as FQDESV (reference sequence). The CDR3 sequence: CASSEWDIGRPGANVLTF.

V usage is TRBV23-1 and J usage is TRBJ2-1; TCRdb's assignment of TRBD2 cannot be checked, as there is no DNA. TRBV23-1 falls under the ORF class, with uncertain function. CDR3 length equals 18 residues. Here the CDR3 reads CASSHVSARDFSYNEQFF.

This chain joins TRBV3-1 and TRBJ2-7. The CDR3 length is 13 residues. The germline V gene has CDR1 LGHDT and CDR2 YNNKEL (reference sequence). CDR3 residues: CASSQAILSEQYF.